This T cell receptor (beta chain) was captured by sequencing in a study of blood T cell repertoires in COVID-19. Original processing methods: Nucleated cell counts were estimated from reference gene primer amplification. Assay used: immunoSEQ multiplex PCR; TCRdb lists only in-frame clones, some missing. V and J calls and clone size come straight from that table; D and trimming were deduced from the DNA. The sample records under 150,000 clones, approximately 86% being singletons. Participant ages covered about 18 to 100 years across 20 to 30 US areas. Participant-reported clinical history was the basis for cohort assignment. Resolution of symptoms, clearance, or two negative PCRs was present in recovered Cohort 3 donors. In this sample, this clone turned up a few times. The CDR3 has 11 residues. The germline V and J ends were trimmed by 8 bases and 4 bases, with 8 bases remaining between them. Germline lookup yields CDR1 SNHLY and CDR2 FYNNEI.

The V call is TRBV2, the J call TRBJ1-2; D unclear. The sequencing input was PBMCs or T cells enriched from blood (not recorded which). The TCR originated in a middle-aged woman who had recovered from COVID-19. CDR3 sequence: CASGESYGYTF. The CDR3 nucleotides are TGTGCCAGCGGGGAGTCCTATGGCTACACCTTC.